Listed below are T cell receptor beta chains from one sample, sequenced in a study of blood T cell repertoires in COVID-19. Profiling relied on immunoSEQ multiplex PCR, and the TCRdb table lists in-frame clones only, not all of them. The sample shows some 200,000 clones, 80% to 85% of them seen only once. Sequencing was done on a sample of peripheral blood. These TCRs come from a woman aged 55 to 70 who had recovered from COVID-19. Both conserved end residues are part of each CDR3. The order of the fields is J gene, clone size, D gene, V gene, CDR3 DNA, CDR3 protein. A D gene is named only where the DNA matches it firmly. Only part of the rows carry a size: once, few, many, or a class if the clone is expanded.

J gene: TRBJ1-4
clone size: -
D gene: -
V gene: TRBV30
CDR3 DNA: TGTGCCTGGAGTGTGTTGAGTTTGAATGAAAAACTGTTTTTT
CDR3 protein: CAWSVLSLNEKLFF

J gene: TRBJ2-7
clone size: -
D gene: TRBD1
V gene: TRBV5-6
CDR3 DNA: TGTGCCAGCAGCTTTGACAGGGGGACCTACGAGCAGTACTTC
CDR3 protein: CASSFDRGTYEQYF

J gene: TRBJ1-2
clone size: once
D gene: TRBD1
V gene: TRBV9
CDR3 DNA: TGTGCCAGCAGCGAGTCCACAGGGGTATCGGACTATGGCTACACCTTC
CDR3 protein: CASSESTGVSDYGYTF

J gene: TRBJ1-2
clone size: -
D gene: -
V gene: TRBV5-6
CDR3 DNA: TGTGCCAGCATTCACCCTCGGGACAAAGACGGCTACACCTTC
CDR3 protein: CASIHPRDKDGYTF

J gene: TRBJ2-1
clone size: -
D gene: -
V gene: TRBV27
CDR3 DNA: TGTGCCAGCAGTACCAGATATCGGACAACAAATGAACAGTTCTTC
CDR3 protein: CASSTRYRTTNEQFF

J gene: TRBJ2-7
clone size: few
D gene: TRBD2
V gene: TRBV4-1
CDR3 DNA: TGCGCCAGCACTCCCTTAGCGGGGGGGCCCCACGAGCAGTACTTC
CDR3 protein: CASTPLAGGPHEQYF

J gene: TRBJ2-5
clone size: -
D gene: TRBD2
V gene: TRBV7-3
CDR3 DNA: TGTGCCAGCAGCCCAACTAGCGGAACGGAGACCCAGTACTTC
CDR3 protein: CASSPTSGTETQYF

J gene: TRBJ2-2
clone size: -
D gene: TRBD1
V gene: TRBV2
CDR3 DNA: TGTGCCAGCAGATACGACAGGGGGCCTACCGGGGAGCTGTTTTTT
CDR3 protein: CASRYDRGPTGELFF

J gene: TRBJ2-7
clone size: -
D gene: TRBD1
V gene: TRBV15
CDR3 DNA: TGTGCCACCAGCAGGGGGGACAGTAACTACGAGCAGTACTTC
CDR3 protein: CATSRGDSNYEQYF

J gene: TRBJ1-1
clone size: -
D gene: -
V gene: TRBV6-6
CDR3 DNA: TGTGCCAGCAGTTCTCCGACAGCGAACACTGAAGCTTTCTTT
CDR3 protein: CASSSPTANTEAFF

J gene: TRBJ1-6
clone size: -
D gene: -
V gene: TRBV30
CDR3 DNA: TGTGCCTGGAGTTTATCGGGGGGTTCACCCCTCCACTTT
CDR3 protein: CAWSLSGGSPLHF

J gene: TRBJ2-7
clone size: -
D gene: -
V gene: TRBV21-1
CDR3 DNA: TGTGCCAGCAGCAGCGTCCGGGGTGGCTCCTACGAGCAGTACTTC
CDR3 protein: CASSSVRGGSYEQYF

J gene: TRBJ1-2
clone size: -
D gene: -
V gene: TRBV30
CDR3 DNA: TGTGCCTGGAGTCTCGAGGGGGTTAGTGGCTACACCTTC
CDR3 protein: CAWSLEGVSGYTF

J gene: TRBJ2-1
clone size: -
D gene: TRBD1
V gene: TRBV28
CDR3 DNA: TGTGCCAGCAGTCGTAGGGGGCCTAGTGAGCAGTTCTTC
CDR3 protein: CASSRRGPSEQFF

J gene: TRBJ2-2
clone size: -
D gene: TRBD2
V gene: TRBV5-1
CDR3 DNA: TGCGCCAGCAGCCCTATATTAGCTGCGGGGGGGCCCAACACCGGGGAGCTGTTTTTT
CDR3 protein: CASSPILAAGGPNTGELFF

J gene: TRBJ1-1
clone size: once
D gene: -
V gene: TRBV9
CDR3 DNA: TGTGCCAGCAGCGTAGGAGCAGGCGTGAACACTGAAGCTTTCTTT
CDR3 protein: CASSVGAGVNTEAFF

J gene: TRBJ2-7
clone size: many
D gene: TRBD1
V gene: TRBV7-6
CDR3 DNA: TGTGCCAGCAGCGTGGGCTACAGGGGTGAGCAGTACTTC
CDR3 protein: CASSVGYRGEQYF

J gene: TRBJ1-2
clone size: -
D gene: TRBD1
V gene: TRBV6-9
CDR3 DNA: TGTGCCACCGGGGGGCAGGGGGCATATGGCTACACCTTC
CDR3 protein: CATGGQGAYGYTF

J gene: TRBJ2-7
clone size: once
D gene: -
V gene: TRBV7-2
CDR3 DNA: TGTGCCAGCAGCACAGGGACGGGGTTCTACGAGCAGTACTTC
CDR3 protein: CASSTGTGFYEQYF

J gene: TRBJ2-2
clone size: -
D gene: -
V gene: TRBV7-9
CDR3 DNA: TGTGCCAGCAGCTTAGACGTGTTAGCGCCCGGGGAGCTGTTTTTT
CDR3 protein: CASSLDVLAPGELFF

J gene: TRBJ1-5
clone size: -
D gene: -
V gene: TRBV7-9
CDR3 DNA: TGTGCCAGCAGCCCGTTGGGATCGGGGGATCAGCCCCAGCATTTT
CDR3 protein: CASSPLGSGDQPQHF

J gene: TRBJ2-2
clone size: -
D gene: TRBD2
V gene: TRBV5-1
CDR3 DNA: TGCGCCAGCAGCTTGGCGGGGGGGAACACCGGGGAGCTGTTTTTT
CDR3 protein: CASSLAGGNTGELFF

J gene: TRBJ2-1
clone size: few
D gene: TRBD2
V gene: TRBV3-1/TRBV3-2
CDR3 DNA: TGTGCCAGCAGCCTCCCGACTAGCGGGGGGTTCAATGAGCAGTTCTTC
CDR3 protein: CASSLPTSGGFNEQFF

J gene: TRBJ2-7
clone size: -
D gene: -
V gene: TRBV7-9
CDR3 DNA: TGTGCCAGCAGCATCCTTTCGGGACATCACTCCTACGAGCAGTACTTC
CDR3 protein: CASSILSGHHSYEQYF

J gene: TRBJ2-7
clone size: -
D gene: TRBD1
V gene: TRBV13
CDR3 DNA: TGTGCCAGCAGCCCGATGACAGGGAAGTACTACGAGCAGTACTTC
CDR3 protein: CASSPMTGKYYEQYF

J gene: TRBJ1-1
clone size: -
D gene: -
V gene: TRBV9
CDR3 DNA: TGTGCCAGCAGCCCTATCAGGGTGACCACTGAAGCTTTCTTT
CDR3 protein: CASSPIRVTTEAFF

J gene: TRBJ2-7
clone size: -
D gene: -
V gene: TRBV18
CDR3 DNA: TGTGCCAGCTCACCACTGAACAGTCCCCTTTACGAGCAGTACTTC
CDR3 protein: CASSPLNSPLYEQYF

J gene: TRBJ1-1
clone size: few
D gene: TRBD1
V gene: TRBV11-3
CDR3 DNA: TGTGCCAGCAGTCAGACAGGGGAGAACACTGAAGCTTTCTTT
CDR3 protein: CASSQTGENTEAFF

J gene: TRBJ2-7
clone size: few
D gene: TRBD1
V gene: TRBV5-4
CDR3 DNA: TGTGCCAGCAGCACGGGACAGGGGGCCTTTGAGCAGTACTTC
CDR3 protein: CASSTGQGAFEQYF

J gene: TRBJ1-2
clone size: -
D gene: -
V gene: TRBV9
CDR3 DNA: TGTGCCAGCAGCGTAGACCCCGGGAGCTATGGCTACACCTTC
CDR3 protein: CASSVDPGSYGYTF

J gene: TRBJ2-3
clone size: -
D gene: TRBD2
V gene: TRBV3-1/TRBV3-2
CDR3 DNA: TGTGCCAGCAGACCTAGCGGGGGGGCAAGAAATACGCAGTATTTT
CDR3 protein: CASRPSGGARNTQYF

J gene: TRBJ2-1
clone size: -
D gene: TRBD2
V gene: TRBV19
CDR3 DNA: TGTGCCAGTAGTATAGTGGACCGGGGGGGCTACAATGAGCAGTTCTTC
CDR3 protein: CASSIVDRGGYNEQFF

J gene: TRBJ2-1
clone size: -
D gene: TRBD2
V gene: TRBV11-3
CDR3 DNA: TGTGCCAGCAGCACGGAGCGGGGGGGGAACAATGAGCAGTTCTTC
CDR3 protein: CASSTERGGNNEQFF

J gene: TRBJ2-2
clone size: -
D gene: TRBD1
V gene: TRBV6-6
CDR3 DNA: TGTGCCAGCAGTGTGGACAGGAAGAACACCGGGGAGCTGTTTTTT
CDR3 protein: CASSVDRKNTGELFF

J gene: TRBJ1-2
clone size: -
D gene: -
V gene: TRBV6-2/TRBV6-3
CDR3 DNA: TGTGCCAGCAGCCCCCTGGACAGAAACTATGGCTACACCTTC
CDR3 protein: CASSPLDRNYGYTF

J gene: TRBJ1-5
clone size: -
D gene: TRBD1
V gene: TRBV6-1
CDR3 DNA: TGTGCCAGCAGTGAATGGGGACAGGGCGGGCAGCCCCAGCATTTT
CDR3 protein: CASSEWGQGGQPQHF

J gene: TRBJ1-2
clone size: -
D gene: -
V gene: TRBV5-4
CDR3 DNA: TGTGCCAGCACCTACCAGGACAGTAACTATGGCTACACCTTC
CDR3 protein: CASTYQDSNYGYTF

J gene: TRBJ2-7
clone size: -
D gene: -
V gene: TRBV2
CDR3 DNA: TGTGCCAGCAGTGAAGACAGGTTCCACGAGCAGTACTTC
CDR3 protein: CASSEDRFHEQYF

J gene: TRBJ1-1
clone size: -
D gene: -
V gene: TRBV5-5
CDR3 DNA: TGTGCCAGCAGCTGGTTGTTAGAATTGAACACTGAAGCTTTCTTT
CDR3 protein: CASSWLLELNTEAFF

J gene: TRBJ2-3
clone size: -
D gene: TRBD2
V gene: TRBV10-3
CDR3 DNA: TGTGCCATCAGTGAGTTAGCGGGGGCCGAAATAGGCACAGATACGCAGTATTTT
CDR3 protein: CAISELAGAEIGTDTQYF

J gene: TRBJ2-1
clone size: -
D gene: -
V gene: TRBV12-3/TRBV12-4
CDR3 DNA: TGTGCCAGCAGTTTAGACAGGGCCAATGAGCAGTTCTTC
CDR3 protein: CASSLDRANEQFF

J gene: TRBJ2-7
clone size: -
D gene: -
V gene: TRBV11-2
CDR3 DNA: TGTGCCAGCAGCCCCCTAGCCGGGTACGAGCAGTACTTC
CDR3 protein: CASSPLAGYEQYF

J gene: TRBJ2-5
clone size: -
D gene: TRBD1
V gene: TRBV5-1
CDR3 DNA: TGCGCCAGCAGCTTGGAGGGGGCCAGAGAGACCCAGTACTTC
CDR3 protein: CASSLEGARETQYF

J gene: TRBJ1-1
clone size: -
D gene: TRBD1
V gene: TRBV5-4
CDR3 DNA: TGTGCCAGCAGCTACTCACAGGGGGCTTACACTGAAGCTTTCTTT
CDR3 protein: CASSYSQGAYTEAFF

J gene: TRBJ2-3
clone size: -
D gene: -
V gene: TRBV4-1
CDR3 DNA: TGCGCCAGCAGCCAAGTCCAGTATAGCACAGATACGCAGTATTTT
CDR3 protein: CASSQVQYSTDTQYF

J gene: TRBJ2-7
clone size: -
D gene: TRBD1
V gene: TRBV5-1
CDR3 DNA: TGCGCCAGCAGCGAGGGGGCATCCTACGAGCAGTACTTC
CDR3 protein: CASSEGASYEQYF

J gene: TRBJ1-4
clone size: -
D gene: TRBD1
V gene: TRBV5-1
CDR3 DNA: TGCGCCAGCAGCAGGGACAGGGGAGATGAAAAACTGTTTTTT
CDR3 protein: CASSRDRGDEKLFF

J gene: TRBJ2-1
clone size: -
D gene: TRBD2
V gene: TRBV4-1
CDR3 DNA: TGCGCCAGCAGCCAAGATAGAACTAGCGGGGGCTTTTTTGAGCAGTTCTTC
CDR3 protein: CASSQDRTSGGFFEQFF

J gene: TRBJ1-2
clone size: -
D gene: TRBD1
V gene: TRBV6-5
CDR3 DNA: TGTGCCAGCAGTACCCGGGACAGTGGTGGCTACACCTTC
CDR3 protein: CASSTRDSGGYTF

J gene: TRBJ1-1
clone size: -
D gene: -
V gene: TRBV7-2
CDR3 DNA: TGTGCCAGCAGCTCGGGGAGAACTATGGACACTGAAGCTTTCTTT
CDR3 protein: CASSSGRTMDTEAFF

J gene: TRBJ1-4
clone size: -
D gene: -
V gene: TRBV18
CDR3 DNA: TGTGCCAGCTCACCAGACGCGGGTGAAAAACTGTTTTTT
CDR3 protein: CASSPDAGEKLFF

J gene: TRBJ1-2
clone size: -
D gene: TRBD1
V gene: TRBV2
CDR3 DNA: TGTGCCAGCAGTGTTGGGGACAGGGGGCTTGGCTACACCTTC
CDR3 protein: CASSVGDRGLGYTF

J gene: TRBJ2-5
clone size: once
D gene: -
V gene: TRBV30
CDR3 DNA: TGTGCCTGGAGTGCGCAGGAGACCCAGTACTTC
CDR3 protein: CAWSAQETQYF

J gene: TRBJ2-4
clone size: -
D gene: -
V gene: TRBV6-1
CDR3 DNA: TGTGCCAGCAGTGACGGACTGTTAGCCAAAAACATTCAGTACTTC
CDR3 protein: CASSDGLLAKNIQYF

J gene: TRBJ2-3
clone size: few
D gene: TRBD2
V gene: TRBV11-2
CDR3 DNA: TGTGCCAGCAGCGAAGCCTCTAGCGGGAGCTACACAGATACGCAGTATTTT
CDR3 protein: CASSEASSGSYTDTQYF

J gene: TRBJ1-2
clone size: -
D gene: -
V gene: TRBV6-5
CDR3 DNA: TGTGCCAGCAGTTCCCGACAGGCTTCAAACTATGGCTACACCTTC
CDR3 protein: CASSSRQASNYGYTF

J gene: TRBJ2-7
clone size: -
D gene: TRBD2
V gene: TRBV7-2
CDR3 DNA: TGTGCCAGCAGCTCGACTAGCGGGGGGGCCTACGAGCAGTACTTC
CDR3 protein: CASSSTSGGAYEQYF